This entry lists 16 T cell receptor beta chains sequenced from one sample in a study of cytomegalovirus exposure and HLA in healthy donors. A multiplex PCR was run with 60 Vbeta primers and 13 Jbeta primers. The assay was immunoSEQ multiplex PCR, and TCRdb's table has in-frame clones only and misses some. This repertoire shows some 120,000 clones, about 74% found once; its top ten account for around 3.7%. Sequenced: PBMCs. The origin of the receptors is a man aged 25-40 years in good health and CMV-seronegative.

V and J are TRBV6-5 and TRBJ1-2; no clear D gene. The CDR3 contains 12 residues. Germline V lookup: CDR1 MNHEY, CDR2 SVGAGI. V was clipped by 6 bases and J by 8 bases, with 13 bases between them. The CDR3 DNA reads as TGTGCCAGCAGAGACTGGTCGGCGGGCTACACCTTC. It translates to CASRDWSAGYTF.

This clone was counted a single time. The chain is built from TRBV6-6 and TRBJ2-2, with D possibly being TRBD1 (7 bases). Germline V gene lookup returns CDR1 MNHNY and CDR2 SVGAGI (reference sequence). Trimming cost V 9 bases and J 6 bases, with 23 bases left between them. The CDR3 runs to 16 residues. CDR3 nucleotides: TGTGCCAGTTTTACGACTAGACAGGGAAATTCCGGGGAGCTGTTTTTT. Residues: CASFTTRQGNSGELFF.

The CDR3 loop reads CASSLAAYEQYF. The CDR3 DNA sequence: TGTGCCAGCAGCTTAGCGGCCTACGAGCAGTACTTC. The chain uses TRBV11-2 and TRBJ2-7, with no clear D. The CDR3 runs to 12 residues. Germline V gives CDR1 SGHAT, CDR2 FQNNGV. V was cut by 1 base and J by 2 bases, with 3 bases left in between. Full variable domain (remainder filled in from reference TRBV11-2 and TRBJ2-7): EAGVAQSPRYKIIEKRQSVAFWCNPISGHATLYWYQQILGQGPKLLIQFQNNGVVDDSQLPKDRFSAERLKGVDSTLKIQPAKLEDSAVYLCASSLAAYEQYFGPGTRLTVT.

The chain is built from TRBV7-8 and TRBJ2-7, with 7 bases aligning to TRBD2. The length of the CDR3 is 16 residues. The V gene end was trimmed by 7 bases and the J gene end by 0 bases; junction bases not matched to a gene: 12. Per the germline V gene, CDR1 is SGHVS and CDR2 is FQNEAQ. DNA for the CDR3: TGTGCCAGCACCCTTCGGGGAGGGGCCCCCTCCTACGAGCAGTACTTC. It codes for CASTLRGGAPSYEQYF.

This clone was counted ten times or more. J is TRBJ2-1 and V is TRBV27, with D possibly being TRBD2 (7 bases). This CDR3 contains 16 residues. Per the germline V gene, CDR1 is MNHEY and CDR2 is SMNVEV (reference sequence). V was cut by 0 bases and J by 4 bases, with 13 bases left in between. The DNA of the CDR3 is TGTGCCAGCAGTTTATCGGGAGGGGGAGGTTACAATGAGCAGTTCTTC. Translated: CASSLSGGGGYNEQFF.

The chain has TRBV4-2 and TRBJ2-2; TRBD2 matches 9 bases. In germline, CDR1 is LGHNA, CDR2 YNFKEQ. The CDR3 loop spans 16 amino acids. V shed 0 bases and J 6 bases; nucleotides not matched to a gene: 5. The CDR3 here is CASSQEGSGGPGELFF. CDR3 in DNA: TGTGCCAGCAGCCAAGAGGGCAGCGGGGGGCCCGGGGAGCTGTTTTTT.

This clone was found a few times. This chain uses TRBV6-5 with TRBJ1-3; TRBD1 might be the D (5 bases). The ends were cut back, 5 bases at V and 1 base at J, with 9 bases in the middle. Per the germline V gene, CDR1 is MNHEY and CDR2 is SVGAGI. The CDR3 sequence is 14 residues long. CDR3 nucleotides: TGTGCCAGCAGTCTGGGGGGTTCTGGAAACACCATATATTTT. Its protein is CASSLGGSGNTIYF.

The chain employs TRBV19 and TRBJ2-2; TRBD2 aligns across 7 bases. This CDR3 has 15 amino acids. CDR1 and CDR2 from the germline V gene are LNHDA and SQIVND (reference sequence). V lost 6 bases to trimming and J lost 5 bases; unmatched junction nucleotides: 9. CDR3 region: CASRDPGGKTGELFF. The CDR3 DNA is TGTGCCAGTAGGGACCCCGGGGGGAAGACCGGGGAGCTGTTTTTT.

This sequence joins TRBV6-1 and TRBJ1-1; weak D call: TRBD1 (6 bases). V was pared by 8 bases and J by 5 bases, with 15 bases between. CDR1 is MNHNS, CDR2 SASEGT, per germline. CDR3 size: 13 residues. The CDR3 DNA follows: TGTGCCAGCCGGGGACATCTCGGAACTGAAGCTTTCTTT. Translating gives CASRGHLGTEAFF.

The chain recombines TRBV6-4 with TRBJ1-1; unclear D gene. The V gene's germline CDR1 is MRHNA and CDR2 SNTAGT. The V end lost 5 bases, the J end lost 1 base, and 14 bases lay between the germline ends. The CDR3 loop spans 15 amino acids. The CDR3 sequence: CASSPEQLPNTEAFF. As DNA, the CDR3 is TGTGCCAGCAGTCCAGAACAGTTACCGAACACTGAAGCTTTCTTT.

The chain couples TRBV5-6 to TRBJ1-2; 12 bases align to TRBD1. From germline, CDR1 is SGHDT and CDR2 YYEEEE. This CDR3 spans 17 amino acids. V was clipped by 0 bases and J by 4 bases; unmatched bases: 7. CDR3 coding DNA: TGTGCCAGCAGCTTGGGGGGGACAGGGGGCGGCTTCTATGGCTACACCTTC. This translates into CASSLGGTGGGFYGYTF.

This rearrangement joins TRBV25-1 to TRBJ1-2; 8 bases agree with TRBD1. This CDR3 has 13 amino acids. Per the germline V gene, CDR1 is MGHDK and CDR2 is SYGVNS. Trimming cost V 3 bases and J 8 bases; bases outside gene matches: 5. The DNA for the CDR3 is TGTGCCAGCAGTGATTGGACAGGGCGGGGCTACACCTTC. Protein product: CASSDWTGRGYTF.

The chain recombines TRBV2 with TRBJ1-4; D ambiguous. V was pared by 0 bases and J by 5 bases, with 10 bases between. This CDR3 contains 15 residues. The germline CDR1 and CDR2 sequences are SNHLY and FYNNEI. The CDR3: CASSEAGVLNEKLFF. The CDR3 DNA follows: TGTGCCAGCAGTGAAGCCGGGGTGCTAAATGAAAAACTGTTTTTT.

The chain links TRBV6-5 to TRBJ1-1; 12 nucleotides line up with TRBD1. After removal of 2 bases from V and 11 bases from J, the junction contained 6 bases not matched to a gene. This CDR3 region has 14 residues. CDR1 MNHEY and CDR2 SVGAGI come from the germline V gene. The CDR3 coding sequence is TGTGCCAGCAGTTACGGGACAGGGGGCGAGAGGGCTTTCTTT. Encoded protein: CASSYGTGGERAFF.

This chain links TRBV5-1 with TRBJ2-1; a weak D match, TRBD2 (6 bases). The CDR3 has 15 residues. Germline CDR1 and CDR2: SGHRS and YFSETQ. V gave up 4 bases and J gave up 4 bases, with 15 bases separating them. The CDR3, as DNA: TGCGCCAGCAGCCCCTTTGGGGACTTATACAATGAGCAGTTCTTC. Residues: CASSPFGDLYNEQFF.

This rearrangement joins TRBV5-1 to TRBJ2-1; possible D gene TRBD2, 5 bases. The CDR3 loop spans 15 amino acids. Germline lookup yields CDR1 SGHRS and CDR2 YFSETQ. Trimming pared 2 bases from V and 7 bases from J, leaving 16 bases between. Here the CDR3 DNA reads TGCGCCAGCAGCTTCAGCGGTGCCTTGCGGAATGAGCAGTTCTTC. Protein sequence: CASSFSGALRNEQFF.